The 28 T cell receptor beta chains below all came from one sample that was sequenced in a study of identical twins. TCRdb re-derived calls from the 5' RACE reads in MiXCR, one entry per CDR3 protein. The sample includes about 430,000 distinct CDR3 sequences, around 20% of them seen just once. Sequenced sample: naive T cells sorted from blood. All receptors derive from a man in his forties or fifties in good health.

This clonotype was observed a few times. The genes are TRBV13 and TRBJ2-1, with D perhaps matching TRBD1 or TRBD2 (5 bases each). The V gene's germline CDR1 is PRHDT and CDR2 FYEKMQ (reference sequence). CDR3 length: 14 amino acids. Trimming removed 8 bases from V and 4 bases from J, with 15 bases in between. In DNA form, the CDR3 reads TGTGCCAGCGGCGCAAGAGGGGCGTACAATGAGCAGTTCTTC. Protein product: CASGARGAYNEQFF.

The V and J genes are TRBV3-1 and TRBJ1-6; D ambiguous. This CDR3 has 13 amino acids. The V end was cut by 1 base, the J end by 13 bases, with 11 bases between. Looked up from germline, CDR1 is LGHDT and CDR2 is YNNKEL (reference sequence). In DNA, the CDR3 is TGTGCCAGCAGCCAAGTTGACGACGCGCCCCTCCACTTT. It specifies CASSQVDDAPLHF.

This clonotype has just a few counts. The chain carries TRBV12-3 or TRBV12-4 and TRBJ2-2; 8 positions agree with TRBD2. V dropped 5 bases and J dropped 5; count of bases not matched to a gene: 7. CDR3 size: 15 residues. The CDR3 is CASSIGGARTGELFF. CDR3 sequence (DNA): TGTGCCAGCAGTATCGGGGGGGCGCGGACCGGGGAGCTGTTTTTT.

The CDR3 nucleotides read TGTGCCAGCAGCACAAGAAACACCATATATTTT. Its translation: CASSTRNTIYF. The chain joins TRBV6-2 or TRBV6-3 to TRBJ1-3; no firm D call. V was trimmed by 6 bases and J by 5 bases, leaving 5 bases between them. This CDR3 has 11 amino acids. Germline assignment: CDR1 MNHEY and CDR2 SVGEGT.

The J gene is TRBJ1-1, the V gene TRBV20-1; D not resolved. The length of the CDR3 is 14 residues. V lost 0 bases and J lost 1, with 9 bases in between. Germline V gene sequence: CDR1 DFQATT, CDR2 SNEGSKA (reference sequence). The CDR3 loop is CSARDTLGNTEAFF. The DNA of the CDR3 is TGCAGTGCTAGAGACACGTTGGGGAACACTGAAGCTTTCTTT.

The CDR3 DNA reads as TGTGCCAGCAGCTCAACAGGCCTAGCTGGAAACACCATATATTTT. Amino acids: CASSSTGLAGNTIYF. The V and J genes are TRBV7-9 and TRBJ1-3; D is possibly TRBD1 (5 bases). Trimming stripped 4 bases from V and 2 bases from J, with 12 bases between. Germline values: CDR1 SEHNR, CDR2 FQNEAQ (reference sequence). The CDR3 covers 15 residues.

This clonotype was seen repeatedly, ten times or more. The V call is TRBV29-1, the J call TRBJ2-3; TRBD1 might be the D (7 bases). CDR1 and CDR2 (germline): SQVTM, ANQGSEA. V was pared by 0 bases and J by 2 bases, with 18 bases between. The CDR3 spans 17 residues. CDR3 residues: CSVEDPLGQRATDTQYF. Here the CDR3 DNA reads TGCAGCGTTGAAGATCCCTTGGGACAGCGGGCCACAGATACGCAGTATTTT.

The chain recombines TRBV18 with TRBJ2-1; TRBD1 is a possible D gene (5 bases). The CDR3 covers 14 residues. Germline values: CDR1 KGHSH, CDR2 LQKENI. V was shortened by 2 bases and J by 6 bases, with 11 bases between the two germline ends. CDR3 nucleotides: TGTGCCAGCTCACCAAAACACAGGAGCAATGAGCAGTTCTTC. Translated, it gives CASSPKHRSNEQFF.

Many counts were recorded for this clonotype. This chain links TRBV25-1 with TRBJ1-1; the match to TRBD1 covers 7 bases. The V gene's germline CDR1 is MGHDK and CDR2 SYGVNS. The CDR3 length is 14 residues. The ends lost 6 bases at V and 0 bases at J; junction bases unmatched: 4. Here the CDR3 reads CASRETGMNTEAFF. As DNA, the CDR3 is TGTGCCAGCAGAGAGACAGGGATGAACACTGAAGCTTTCTTT.

The chain carries TRBV7-6 and TRBJ1-3; perhaps TRBD1 as D (6 bases). From germline, CDR1 is SGHVS and CDR2 FNYEAQ. V dropped 6 bases and J dropped 8 bases, with 17 bases sitting between them. CDR3 length: 14 residues. CDR3 sequence (DNA): TGTGCCAGCAGTTTGGGGGGACGACAGGACACCATATATTTT. Encoded protein: CASSLGGRQDTIYF.

This clonotype was counted a few times. This chain connects TRBV7-2 to TRBJ1-1; D call uncertain. The CDR3 runs to 17 residues. V lost 2 bases and J lost 0, with 16 bases in between. CDR1 SGHTA and CDR2 FQGNSA come from the germline V gene. CDR3 sequence: CASSLRGLLPMNTEAFF. The CDR3, as DNA: TGTGCCAGCAGCTTAAGAGGGCTCCTACCGATGAACACTGAAGCTTTCTTT.

The chain carries TRBV6-2 or TRBV6-3 and TRBJ2-5; tentatively, D is TRBD2 (6 bases). V lost 7 bases to trimming and J lost 0 bases, with 21 bases between them. This CDR3 contains 17 residues. CDR1 is MNHEY and CDR2 is SVGEGT in the germline V gene. The CDR3 region has the DNA TGTGCCAGCAAACTCTTTGCGGGACCCGGGTACCAAGAGACCCAGTACTTC. This encodes CASKLFAGPGYQETQYF.

V usage is TRBV28 and J usage is TRBJ1-5, with a possible D match to TRBD1 (6 bases). This CDR3 is built from 12 residues. In germline, CDR1 is MDHEN, CDR2 SYDVKM. The V end was cut by 8 bases, the J end by 7 bases, with 12 bases between. This CDR3 is CASQNRAQPQHF. Written as DNA, the CDR3 is TGTGCCAGCCAAAACAGGGCCCAGCCCCAGCATTTT.

The rearrangement uses TRBV25-1 and TRBJ2-2; D might be TRBD1 or TRBD2, each matching 5 bases. The CDR3 consists of 13 residues. CDR1 and CDR2 from the germline V gene are MGHDK and SYGVNS. V dropped 7 bases and J dropped 7 bases, with 13 bases sitting between them. The CDR3 is CASTGALVGELFF. The CDR3 bases are TGTGCCAGCACCGGGGCGCTTGTCGGGGAGCTGTTTTTT.

CDR3 protein: CASRYSNEQFF. For the CDR3, the DNA is TGTGCCAGCAGATACAGTAATGAGCAGTTCTTC. The V gene is TRBV6-6, the J gene TRBJ2-1; D uncertain. V lost 6 bases to trimming and J lost 7 bases, with 7 bases between them. The CDR3 extends over 11 amino acids. Germline V CDR1 and CDR2: MNHNY, SVGAGI (reference sequence).

V is TRBV20-1 and J is TRBJ2-1; TRBD2 aligns across 11 bases. CDR3 size: 16 residues. V dropped 0 bases and J dropped 3; count of bases not matched to a gene: 4. Germline CDR1 and CDR2: DFQATT and SNEGSKA (reference sequence). CDR3 in DNA: TGCAGTGCTAGAGATCCGGGACTAGCGGACTACAATGAGCAGTTCTTC. Protein product: CSARDPGLADYNEQFF.

The chain recombines TRBV6-2 or TRBV6-3 with TRBJ2-3; 9 bases map to TRBD1. Germline V gene data show CDR1 as MNHEY and CDR2 as SVGEGT. V shed 8 bases and J 2 bases; nucleotides not matched to a gene: 2. This CDR3 has 13 residues. The CDR3, as DNA: TGTGCCAGCCGGACAGGGGCCACAGATACGCAGTATTTT. It yields the protein CASRTGATDTQYF.

This clonotype was counted between two and nine times. This sequence joins TRBV7-2 and TRBJ2-7; 9 bases are a match to TRBD2. CDR3 length: 13 amino acids. Trimming took 7 bases from V and 4 from J; bases not matched to a gene: 5. Germline CDR1 reads SGHTA; CDR2 reads FQGNSA. The CDR3 protein is CASTSAGGYEQYF. The CDR3 DNA sequence: TGTGCCAGCACCTCAGCGGGAGGTTACGAGCAGTACTTC.

This clonotype was observed at least ten times. The V and J genes are TRBV5-1 and TRBJ2-1; D is undetermined. The CDR3 runs 12 residues. The ends were cut back, 4 bases at V and 5 bases at J, with 7 bases in the middle. The germline V gene has CDR1 SGHRS and CDR2 YFSETQ. As DNA, the CDR3 is TGCGCCAGCAGCCCCCAACACAATGAGCAGTTCTTC. As protein: CASSPQHNEQFF.

V gene TRBV6-1 combines with J gene TRBJ2-1; tentative D call: TRBD1 (6 bases). Germline CDR1 and CDR2: MNHNS and SASEGT. V was trimmed by 2 bases and J by 5 bases, leaving 13 bases between them. The length of the CDR3 is 15 residues. CDR3 nucleotides: TGTGCCAGCAGTGAACTAGGGGGATTGGACAATGAGCAGTTCTTC. As protein: CASSELGGLDNEQFF.

This clonotype was counted between two and nine times. The rearrangement links TRBV6-2 or TRBV6-3 to TRBJ1-3; D gene unclear. V was clipped by 6 bases and J by 4 bases, with 16 bases between them. This CDR3 spans 15 amino acids. Germline loops: CDR1 MNHEY, CDR2 SVGEGT. The CDR3 DNA reads TGTGCCAGCAGCCTAAAGCCAAGCATCGGAAACACCATATATTTT. Its protein is CASSLKPSIGNTIYF.

This clonotype was counted a few times. The chain uses TRBV20-1 and TRBJ2-5; possibly TRBD1 for D (5 bases). This CDR3 comprises 13 residues. From germline, CDR1 is DFQATT and CDR2 SNEGSKA (reference sequence). Trimming left V 2 bases short and J 5 bases short, with 12 bases between. The CDR3 spells CSARFRVGETQYF. The CDR3 DNA sequence: TGCAGTGCTAGATTCAGGGTCGGTGAGACCCAGTACTTC.

In its sample, this clonotype was seen many times. The J gene is TRBJ2-5, the V gene TRBV6-2 or TRBV6-3, with TRBD2 matching over 14 bases. Trimming at V came to 1 base and at J to 0 bases, leaving 10 bases not matched to a gene. The germline V gene encodes CDR1 MNHEY and CDR2 SVGEGT. The CDR3 has 20 amino acids. CDR3 region: CASSYWQPGLAGVDQETQYF. The DNA for the CDR3 is TGTGCCAGCAGTTACTGGCAGCCGGGACTAGCGGGAGTCGACCAAGAGACCCAGTACTTC.

The chain couples TRBV12-3 or TRBV12-4 to TRBJ2-2; D may be TRBD2 (6 bases). The CDR3 is 16 amino acids. The V gene lost 7 bases and the J gene lost 5 bases, with 20 bases spanning the gap. DNA of the CDR3: TGTGCCAGCACCCTCCCGTTCGGGAGAGGAACCGGGGAGCTGTTTTTT. Its translation is CASTLPFGRGTGELFF.

This clonotype was counted only a few times. The chain links TRBV10-1 to TRBJ2-2; TRBD1 matches at 8 bases. Germline V gives CDR1 WNHNN, CDR2 SYGVQD (reference sequence). The CDR3 has 14 residues. V was pared by 5 bases and J by 5 bases, with 4 bases of the junction left unmatched. The CDR3 here is CASSPGTGTGELFF. The CDR3 DNA follows: TGCGCCAGCAGTCCGGGGACAGGTACCGGGGAGCTGTTTTTT.

This clonotype has a handful of counts. The chain has TRBV10-3 and TRBJ1-4, with 9 nucleotides matching TRBD1. V was pared by 5 bases and J by 7 bases, with 8 bases of the junction left unmatched. The length of the CDR3 is 15 residues. Germline CDR1 reads ENHRY; CDR2 reads SYGVKD. As DNA, the CDR3 is TGTGCCATCAGTTCACCGGGACAGGGTGGTGAAAAACTGTTTTTT. Translated: CAISSPGQGGEKLFF.

V usage is TRBV27 and J usage is TRBJ2-3; maybe TRBD1 (6 bases). The CDR3 runs to 13 residues. V was trimmed by 7 bases and J by 6 bases, leaving 14 bases between them. Per the germline V gene, CDR1 is MNHEY and CDR2 is SMNVEV (reference sequence). CDR3 protein: CASKQGWGDTQYF. CDR3 sequence (DNA): TGTGCCAGCAAACAGGGTTGGGGTGATACGCAGTATTTT.

The sample holds a few counts of this clonotype. This chain joins TRBV20-1 and TRBJ2-1; 7 bases align to TRBD2. The CDR3 has 16 residues. In germline, CDR1 is DFQATT, CDR2 SNEGSKA (reference sequence). J lost 7 bases, V lost 2 bases, and 14 bases had no gene match. CDR3 residues: CSARSYSSGIRNEQFF. DNA for the CDR3: TGCAGTGCTAGATCTTATTCCAGCGGGATTAGGAATGAGCAGTTCTTC.